The rows below give T cell receptor beta chains drawn from one sample of a study of cytomegalovirus exposure and HLA in healthy donors. The repertoire was sequenced with immunoSEQ multiplex PCR; TCRdb's copy has only in-frame clones and lacks some. The table records 200,000 to 300,000 clones, about 83% of them present only once. The source material was PBMCs. The receptor set was obtained from a woman in her 40s in good health and CMV-seropositive. The CDR3 runs from the conserved cysteine through the conserved F or W.

J gene,V gene,CDR3 protein
TRBJ2-2,TRBV5-1,CASSSRQGNTGELFF
TRBJ2-5,TRBV7-2,CASSFRTSGVQETQYF
TRBJ2-2,TRBV5-1,CASSSGLAGVTGELFF
TRBJ2-5,TRBV5-1,CASSLAMASGNQETQYF
TRBJ2-7,TRBV7-2,CASTSSYYEQYF
TRBJ2-7,TRBV7-2,CASSRTSGSVEQYF
TRBJ2-3,TRBV6-5,CASSYAGLAGTDTQYF
TRBJ1-5,TRBV10-3,CAISDNGQPQHF
TRBJ1-3,TRBV30,CAWIGGGNTIYF
TRBJ1-2,TRBV7-8,CASSYDREYVGYTF